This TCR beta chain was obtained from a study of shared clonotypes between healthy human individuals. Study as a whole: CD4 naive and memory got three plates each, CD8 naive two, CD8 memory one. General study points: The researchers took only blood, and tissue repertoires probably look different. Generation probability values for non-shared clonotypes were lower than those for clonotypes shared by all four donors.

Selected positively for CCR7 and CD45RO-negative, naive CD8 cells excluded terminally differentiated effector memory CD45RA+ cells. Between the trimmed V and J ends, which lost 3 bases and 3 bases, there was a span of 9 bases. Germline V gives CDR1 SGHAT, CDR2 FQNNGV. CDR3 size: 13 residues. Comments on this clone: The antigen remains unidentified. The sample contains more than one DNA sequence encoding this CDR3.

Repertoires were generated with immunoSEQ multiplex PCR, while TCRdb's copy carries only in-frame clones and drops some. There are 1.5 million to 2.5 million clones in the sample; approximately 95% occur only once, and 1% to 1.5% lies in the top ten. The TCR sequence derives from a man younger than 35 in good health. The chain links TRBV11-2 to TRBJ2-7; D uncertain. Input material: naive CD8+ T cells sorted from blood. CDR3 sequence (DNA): TGTGCCAGCAGCTTGGGCGGAAACTACGAGCAGTACTTC. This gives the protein CASSLGGNYEQYF.